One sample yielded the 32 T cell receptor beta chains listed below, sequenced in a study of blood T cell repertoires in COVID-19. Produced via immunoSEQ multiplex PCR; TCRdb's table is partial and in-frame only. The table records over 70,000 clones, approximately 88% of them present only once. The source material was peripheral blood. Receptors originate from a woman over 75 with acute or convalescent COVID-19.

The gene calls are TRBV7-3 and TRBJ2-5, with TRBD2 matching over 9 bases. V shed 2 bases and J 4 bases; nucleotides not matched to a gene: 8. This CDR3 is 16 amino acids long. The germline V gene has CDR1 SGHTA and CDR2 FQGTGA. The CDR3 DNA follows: TGTGCCAGCAGCTTAGGGGAGAGCGGGAGGTCAGAGACCCAGTACTTC. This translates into CASSLGESGRSETQYF.

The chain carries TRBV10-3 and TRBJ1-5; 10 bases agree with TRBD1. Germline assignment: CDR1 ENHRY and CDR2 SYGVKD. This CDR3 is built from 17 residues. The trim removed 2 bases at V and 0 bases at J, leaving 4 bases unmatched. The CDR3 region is CAISERGQGYSNQPQHF. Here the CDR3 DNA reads TGTGCCATCAGTGAGAGGGGACAGGGGTATAGCAATCAGCCCCAGCATTTT.

CDR3 amino acids: CASSLGGGRTDTQYF. The CDR3 DNA is TGCGCCAGCAGCTTGGGCGGGGGACGCACAGATACGCAGTATTTT. The chain couples TRBV5-1 to TRBJ2-3; 7 bases are shared with TRBD2. Germline CDR1 and CDR2: SGHRS and YFSETQ. V lost 0 bases and J lost 1; bases outside the gene matches: 2. This CDR3 is built from 15 residues.

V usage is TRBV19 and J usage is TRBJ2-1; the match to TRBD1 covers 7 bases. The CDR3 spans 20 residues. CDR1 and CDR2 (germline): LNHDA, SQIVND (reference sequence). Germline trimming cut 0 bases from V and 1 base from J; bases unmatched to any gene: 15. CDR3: CASSIDPRRRQGGSYNEQFF. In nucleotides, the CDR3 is TGTGCCAGTAGTATAGATCCCCGTCGACGACAGGGCGGGTCCTACAATGAGCAGTTCTTC.

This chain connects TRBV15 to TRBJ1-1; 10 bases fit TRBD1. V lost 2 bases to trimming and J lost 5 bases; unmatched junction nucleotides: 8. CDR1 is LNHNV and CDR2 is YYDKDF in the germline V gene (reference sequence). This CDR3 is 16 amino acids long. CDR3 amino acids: CATSRSQGQGTTEAFF. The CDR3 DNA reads TGTGCCACCAGCAGATCACAGGGACAGGGGACAACTGAAGCTTTCTTT. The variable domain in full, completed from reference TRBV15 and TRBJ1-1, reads DAMVIQNPRYQVTQFGKPVTLSCSQTLNHNVMYWYQQKSSQAPKLLFHYYDKDFNNEADTPDNFQSRRPNTSFCFLDIRSPGLGDTAMYLCATSRSQGQGTTEAFFGQGTRLTVV.

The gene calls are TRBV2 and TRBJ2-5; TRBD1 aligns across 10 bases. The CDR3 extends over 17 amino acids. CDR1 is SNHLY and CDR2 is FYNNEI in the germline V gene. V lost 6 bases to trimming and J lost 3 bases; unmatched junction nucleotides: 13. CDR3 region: CASRATADRGLKETQYF. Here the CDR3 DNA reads TGTGCCAGCAGGGCGACTGCGGACAGGGGGTTGAAAGAGACCCAGTACTTC.

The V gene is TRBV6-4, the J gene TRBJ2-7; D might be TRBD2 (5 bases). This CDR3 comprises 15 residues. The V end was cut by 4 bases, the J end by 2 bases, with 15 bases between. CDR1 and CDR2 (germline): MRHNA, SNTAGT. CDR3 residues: CASSGLLGRTYEQYF. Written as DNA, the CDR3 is TGTGCCAGCAGTGGCCTACTAGGGAGAACCTACGAGCAGTACTTC.

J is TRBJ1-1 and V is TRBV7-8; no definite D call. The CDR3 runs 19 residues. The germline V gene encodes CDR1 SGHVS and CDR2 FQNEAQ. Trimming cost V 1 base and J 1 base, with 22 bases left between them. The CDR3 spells CASSLGSGRRADPNTEAFF. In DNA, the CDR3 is TGTGCCAGCAGCTTAGGTTCGGGCCGGCGGGCGGACCCGAACACTGAAGCTTTCTTT.

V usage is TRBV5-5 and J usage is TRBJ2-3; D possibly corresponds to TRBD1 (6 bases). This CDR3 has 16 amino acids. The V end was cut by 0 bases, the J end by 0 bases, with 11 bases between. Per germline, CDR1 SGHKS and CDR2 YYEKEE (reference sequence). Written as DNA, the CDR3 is TGTGCCAGCAGCTTGGCGGGGACACCAAGCACAGATACGCAGTATTTT. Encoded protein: CASSLAGTPSTDTQYF.

The CDR3 region is CASSPRTGEARGTGNTIYF. In DNA, the CDR3 is TGTGCCAGCAGCCCTCGGACAGGGGAGGCCCGGGGAACTGGAAACACCATATATTTT. J is TRBJ1-3 and V is TRBV9, with 9 bases fitting TRBD1. The CDR3 spans 19 residues. The V segment lost 4 bases and the J segment 2 bases; nucleotides outside the gene matches: 16. Germline V gene data show CDR1 as SGDLS and CDR2 as YYNGEE.

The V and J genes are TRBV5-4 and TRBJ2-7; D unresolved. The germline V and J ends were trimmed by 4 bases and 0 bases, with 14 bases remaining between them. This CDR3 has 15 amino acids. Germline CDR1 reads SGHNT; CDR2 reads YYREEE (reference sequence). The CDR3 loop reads CASSHRVSSSYEQYF. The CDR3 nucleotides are TGTGCCAGCAGCCATCGGGTGTCGAGCTCCTACGAGCAGTACTTC.

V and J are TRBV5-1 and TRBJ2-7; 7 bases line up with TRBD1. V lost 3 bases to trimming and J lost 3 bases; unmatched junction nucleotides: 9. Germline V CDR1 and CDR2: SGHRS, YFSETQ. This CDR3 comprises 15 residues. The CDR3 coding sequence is TGCGCCAGCAGCTCCTCATCGACAGGGCGCTACGAGCAGTACTTC. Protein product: CASSSSSTGRYEQYF.

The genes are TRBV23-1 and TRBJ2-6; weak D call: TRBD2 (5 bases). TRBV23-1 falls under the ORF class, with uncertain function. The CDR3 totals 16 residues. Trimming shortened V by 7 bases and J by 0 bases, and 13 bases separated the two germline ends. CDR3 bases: TGCGCCAGCACCCCCGACGGGGTCTCTGGGGCCAACGTCCTGACTTTC. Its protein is CASTPDGVSGANVLTF.

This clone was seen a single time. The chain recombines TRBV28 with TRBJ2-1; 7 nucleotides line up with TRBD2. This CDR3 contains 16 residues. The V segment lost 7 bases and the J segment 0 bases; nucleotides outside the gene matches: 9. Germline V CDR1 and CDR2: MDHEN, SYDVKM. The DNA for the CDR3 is TGTGCCAGCACCCCTAGCGGCCCGAGCTCCTACAATGAGCAGTTCTTC. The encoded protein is CASTPSGPSSYNEQFF. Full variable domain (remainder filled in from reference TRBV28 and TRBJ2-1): DVKVTQSSRYLVKRTGEKVFLECVQDMDHENMFWYRQDPGLGLRLIYFSYDVKMKEKGDIPEGYSVSREKKERFSLILESASTNQTSMYLCASTPSGPSSYNEQFFGPGTRLTVL.

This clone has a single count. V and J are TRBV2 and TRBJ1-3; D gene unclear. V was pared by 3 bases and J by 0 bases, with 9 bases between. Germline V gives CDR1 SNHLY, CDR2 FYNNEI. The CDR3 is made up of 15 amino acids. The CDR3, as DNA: TGTGCCAGCAGTGAGCCAGGCCGCTCTGGAAACACCATATATTTT. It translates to CASSEPGRSGNTIYF.

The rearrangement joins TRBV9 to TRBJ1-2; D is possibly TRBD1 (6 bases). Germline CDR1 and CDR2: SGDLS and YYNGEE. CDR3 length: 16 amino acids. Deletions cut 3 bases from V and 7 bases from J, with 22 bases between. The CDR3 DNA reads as TGTGCCAGCAGCGCCCGAACAGGGTTGCCCCGCTTTGGCTACACCTTC. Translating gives CASSARTGLPRFGYTF.

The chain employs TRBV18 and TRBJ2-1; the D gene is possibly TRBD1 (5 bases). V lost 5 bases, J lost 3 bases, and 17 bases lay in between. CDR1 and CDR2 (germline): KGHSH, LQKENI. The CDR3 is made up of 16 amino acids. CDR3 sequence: CASSGNFRGLYNEQFF. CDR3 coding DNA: TGTGCCAGCTCAGGGAATTTTAGGGGCCTCTACAATGAGCAGTTCTTC.

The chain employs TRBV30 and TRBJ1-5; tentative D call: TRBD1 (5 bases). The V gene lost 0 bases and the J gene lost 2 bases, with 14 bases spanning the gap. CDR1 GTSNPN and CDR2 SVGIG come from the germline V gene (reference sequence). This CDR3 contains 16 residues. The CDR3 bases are TGTGCCTGGAGTGTAGTAACAGGCAGCCGCAATCAGCCCCAGCATTTT. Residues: CAWSVVTGSRNQPQHF.

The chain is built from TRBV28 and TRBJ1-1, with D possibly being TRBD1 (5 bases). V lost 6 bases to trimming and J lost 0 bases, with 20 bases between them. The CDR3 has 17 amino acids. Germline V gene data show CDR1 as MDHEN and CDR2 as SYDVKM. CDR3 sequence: CASRSTVGQIMNTEAFF. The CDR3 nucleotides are TGTGCCAGCAGAAGTACTGTAGGACAAATTATGAACACTGAAGCTTTCTTT.

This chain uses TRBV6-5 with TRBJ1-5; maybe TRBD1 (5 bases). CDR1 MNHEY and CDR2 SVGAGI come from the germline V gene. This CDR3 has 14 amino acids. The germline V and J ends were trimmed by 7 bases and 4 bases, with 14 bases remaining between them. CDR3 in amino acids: CASTMAGHNQPQHF. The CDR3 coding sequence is TGTGCCAGCACGATGGCAGGGCATAATCAGCCCCAGCATTTT.

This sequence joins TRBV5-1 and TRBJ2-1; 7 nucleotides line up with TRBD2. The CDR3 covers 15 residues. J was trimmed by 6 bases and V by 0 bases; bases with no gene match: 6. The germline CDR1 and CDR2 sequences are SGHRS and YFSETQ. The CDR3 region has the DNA TGCGCCAGCAGCTTGGGGCTAGCGGAGAGCAATGAGCAGTTCTTC. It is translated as CASSLGLAESNEQFF.

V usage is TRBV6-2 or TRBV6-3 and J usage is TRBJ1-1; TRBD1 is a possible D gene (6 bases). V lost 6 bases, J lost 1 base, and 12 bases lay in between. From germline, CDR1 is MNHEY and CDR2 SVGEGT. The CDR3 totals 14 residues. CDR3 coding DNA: TGTGCCAGCAGACCTCCACAGGGGAACACTGAAGCTTTCTTT. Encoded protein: CASRPPQGNTEAFF.

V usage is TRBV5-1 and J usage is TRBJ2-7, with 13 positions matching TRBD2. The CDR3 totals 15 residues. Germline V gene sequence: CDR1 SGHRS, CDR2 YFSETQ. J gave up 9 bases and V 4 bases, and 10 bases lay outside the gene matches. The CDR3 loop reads CASSPGLAGVVRQYF. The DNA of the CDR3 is TGCGCCAGCAGCCCAGGACTAGCGGGAGTGGTCCGGCAGTACTTC. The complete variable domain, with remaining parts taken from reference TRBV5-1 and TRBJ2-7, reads KAGVTQTPRYLIKTRGQQVTLSCSPISGHRSVSWYQQTPGQGLQFLFEYFSETQRNKGNFPGRFSGRQFSNSRSEMNVSTLELGDSALYLCASSPGLAGVVRQYFGPGTRLTVT.

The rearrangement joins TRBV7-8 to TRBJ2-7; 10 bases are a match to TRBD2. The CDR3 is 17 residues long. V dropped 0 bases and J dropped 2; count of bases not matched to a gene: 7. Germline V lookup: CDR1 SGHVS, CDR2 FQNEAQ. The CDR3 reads CASSLARASGRPYEQYF. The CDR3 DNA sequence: TGTGCCAGCAGCTTAGCGAGGGCTAGCGGGAGACCCTACGAGCAGTACTTC. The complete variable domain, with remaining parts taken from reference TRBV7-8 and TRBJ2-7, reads GAGVSQSPRYKVAKRGQDVALRCDPISGHVSLFWYQQALGQGPEFLTYFQNEAQLDKSGLPSDRFFAERPEGSVSTLKIQRTQQEDSAVYLCASSLARASGRPYEQYFGPGTRLTVT.

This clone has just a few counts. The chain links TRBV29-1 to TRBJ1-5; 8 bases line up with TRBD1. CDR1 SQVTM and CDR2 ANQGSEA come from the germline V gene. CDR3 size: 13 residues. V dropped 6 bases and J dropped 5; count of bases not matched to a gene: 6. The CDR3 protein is CSVRQGKDQPQHF. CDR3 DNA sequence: TGCAGCGTACGACAGGGGAAGGATCAGCCCCAGCATTTT.

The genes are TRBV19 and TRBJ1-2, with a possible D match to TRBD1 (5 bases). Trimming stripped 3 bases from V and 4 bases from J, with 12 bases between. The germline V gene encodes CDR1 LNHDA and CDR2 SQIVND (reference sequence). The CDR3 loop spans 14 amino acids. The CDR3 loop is CASSMGLESYGYTF. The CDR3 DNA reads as TGTGCCAGTAGTATGGGACTGGAAAGCTATGGCTACACCTTC.

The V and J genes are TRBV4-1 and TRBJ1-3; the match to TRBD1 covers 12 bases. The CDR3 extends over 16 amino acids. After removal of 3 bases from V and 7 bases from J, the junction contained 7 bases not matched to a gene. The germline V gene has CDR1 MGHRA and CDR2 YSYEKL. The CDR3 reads CASSQGTGGAGNTIYF. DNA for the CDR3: TGCGCCAGCAGCCAGGGGACAGGGGGCGCGGGGAACACCATATATTTT.

This CDR3 reads CASRGGDIYEQYF. CDR3 nucleotide sequence: TGTGCCAGCCGGGGAGGGGACATATACGAGCAGTACTTC. This chain connects TRBV18 to TRBJ2-7; D perhaps matches TRBD2 (7 bases). Deletions cut 8 bases from V and 4 bases from J, with 15 bases between. Germline CDR1 and CDR2: KGHSH and LQKENI. This CDR3 has 13 residues.

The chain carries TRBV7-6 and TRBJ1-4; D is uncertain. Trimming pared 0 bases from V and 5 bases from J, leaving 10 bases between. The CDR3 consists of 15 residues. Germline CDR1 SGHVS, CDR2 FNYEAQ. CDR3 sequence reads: CASSLALWENEKLFF. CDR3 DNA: TGTGCCAGCAGCTTAGCGCTTTGGGAGAATGAAAAACTGTTTTTT.

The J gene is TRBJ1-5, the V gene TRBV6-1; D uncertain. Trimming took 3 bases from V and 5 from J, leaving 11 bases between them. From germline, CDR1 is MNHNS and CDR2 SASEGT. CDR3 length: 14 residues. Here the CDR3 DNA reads TGTGCCAGCAGTGAGATGAGAGGGTATCAGCCCCAGCATTTT. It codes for CASSEMRGYQPQHF.

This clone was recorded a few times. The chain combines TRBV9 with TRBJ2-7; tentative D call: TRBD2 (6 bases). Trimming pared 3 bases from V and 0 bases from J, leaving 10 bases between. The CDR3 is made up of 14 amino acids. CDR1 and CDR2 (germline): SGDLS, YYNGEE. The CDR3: CASSGRDLSYEQYF. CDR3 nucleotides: TGTGCCAGCAGCGGGAGGGACCTCTCCTACGAGCAGTACTTC.

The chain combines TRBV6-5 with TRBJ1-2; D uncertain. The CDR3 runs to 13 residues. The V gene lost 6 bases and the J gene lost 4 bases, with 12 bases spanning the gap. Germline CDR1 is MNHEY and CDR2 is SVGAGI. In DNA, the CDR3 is TGTGCCAGCAGCGCCTCCGACATCTATGGCTACACCTTC. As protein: CASSASDIYGYTF.